The 9 T cell receptor beta chains in this list originate from one sample, sequenced in a study of radiotherapy plus CTLA-4 blockade in lung cancer. Clones were sequenced by immunoSEQ multiplex PCR, and TCRdb holds only the in-frame ones, with some missing. The data show about 77,000 clones, with around 74% seen just once and roughly 10% held by the top ten. Here the sequenced sample was peripheral blood, taken from a patient treated with radiotherapy plus ipilimumab. These receptors came from a human donor with non-small cell lung cancer whose response to radiotherapy plus ipilimumab could not be evaluated.

The chain links TRBV9 to TRBJ2-5, with 9 bases that match TRBD2. The trim removed 1 base at V and 4 bases at J, leaving 5 bases unmatched. The CDR3 is 15 amino acids. CDR1 and CDR2 (germline): SGDLS, YYNGEE. This chain's CDR3 is CASSVSVAGVETQYF. DNA of the CDR3: TGTGCCAGCAGCGTAAGTGTAGCGGGAGTAGAGACCCAGTACTTC.

V is TRBV7-6 and J is TRBJ2-5; the match to TRBD2 covers 14 bases. The DNA end is a closer match to TRBJ2-7, so the J assignment may be wrong. The germline V gene has CDR1 SGHVS and CDR2 FNYEAQ. This CDR3 region has 18 residues. The CDR3 coding sequence is TGTGCCAGCAGCCTAAGTCCCGGGACTAGCGGGAGTGTCTACGAGCAGTACTTC. Translated, it gives CASSLSPGTSGSVYEQYF.

The chain recombines TRBV29-1 with TRBJ1-1; 9 bases line up with TRBD1. V shed 7 bases and J 5 bases; nucleotides not matched to a gene: 5. The CDR3 has 12 residues. Looked up from germline, CDR1 is SQVTM and CDR2 is ANQGSEA. This chain's CDR3 is CSGEGQGTEAFF. The CDR3 DNA reads as TGCAGCGGCGAGGGACAGGGTACTGAAGCTTTCTTT.

V gene TRBV7-2 combines with J gene TRBJ1-1; D is unresolved. The CDR3 extends over 14 amino acids. CDR1 is SGHTA, CDR2 FQGNSA, per germline. The ends were cut back, 1 base at V and 1 base at J, with 7 bases in the middle. The CDR3 DNA is TGTGCCAGCAGCTTAGGTTTCTCGAACACTGAAGCTTTCTTT. Protein: CASSLGFSNTEAFF.

The CDR3 sequence is CASREGAFGYTF. The CDR3, as DNA: TGTGCCAGCAGAGAGGGGGCTTTTGGCTACACCTTC. The chain is built from TRBV25-1 and TRBJ1-2, with 7 bases lining up with TRBD1. CDR3 length: 12 amino acids. In germline, CDR1 is MGHDK, CDR2 SYGVNS. V trimming: 6 bases; J trimming: 7 bases; junction bases outside the gene matches: 5.

The rearrangement uses TRBV6-6 and TRBJ2-5, with a weak D call TRBD2 (7 bases). V was cut by 2 bases and J by 6 bases, with 10 bases left in between. This CDR3 region has 13 residues. CDR1 is MNHNY and CDR2 is SVGAGI in the germline V gene (reference sequence). CDR3 residues: CASSYRGAQTQYF. The CDR3 bases are TGTGCCAGCAGTTACCGGGGGGCCCAGACCCAGTACTTC.

This chain uses TRBV27 with TRBJ2-2, with D maybe TRBD2 (5 bases). Trimming removed 2 bases from V and 6 bases from J, with 10 bases in between. The germline V gene has CDR1 MNHEY and CDR2 SMNVEV (reference sequence). CDR3 size: 14 residues. The CDR3 coding sequence is TGTGCCAGCAGTTTAATGTCGGGGTCCGGGGAGCTGTTTTTT. Translating it yields CASSLMSGSGELFF.

The chain links TRBV19 to TRBJ2-3; a possible D gene is TRBD2 (5 bases). Germline V gene lookup returns CDR1 LNHDA and CDR2 SQIVND (reference sequence). Trimming cost V 3 bases and J 6 bases, with 7 bases left between them. The CDR3 has 12 residues. Written as DNA, the CDR3 is TGTGCCAGTAGTATGGGCGGGGATACGCAGTATTTT. It codes for CASSMGGDTQYF.

The genes are TRBV19 and TRBJ1-4; D remains unclear. This CDR3 is 15 amino acids long. V lost 7 bases, J lost 2 bases, and 14 bases lay in between. The germline V gene encodes CDR1 LNHDA and CDR2 SQIVND (reference sequence). CDR3 sequence (DNA): TGTGCCAGTACCGGCAGGTTAAGGACTAATGAAAAACTGTTTTTT. Protein product: CASTGRLRTNEKLFF.